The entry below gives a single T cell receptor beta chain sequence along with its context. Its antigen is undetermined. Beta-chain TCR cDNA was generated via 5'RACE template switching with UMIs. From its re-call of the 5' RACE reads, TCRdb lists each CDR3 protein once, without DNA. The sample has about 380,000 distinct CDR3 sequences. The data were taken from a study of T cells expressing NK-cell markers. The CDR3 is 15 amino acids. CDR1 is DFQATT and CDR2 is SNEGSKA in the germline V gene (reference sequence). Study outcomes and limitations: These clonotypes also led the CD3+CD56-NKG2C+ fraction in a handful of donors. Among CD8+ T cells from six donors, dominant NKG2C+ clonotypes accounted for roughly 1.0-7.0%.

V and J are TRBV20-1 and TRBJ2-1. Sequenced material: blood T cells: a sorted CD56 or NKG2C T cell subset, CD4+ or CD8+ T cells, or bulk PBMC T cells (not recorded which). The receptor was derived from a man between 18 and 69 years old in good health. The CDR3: CSARGSSGVYNEQFF.